The rows below give T cell receptor beta chains drawn from one sample of a study of OX40 agonist ivuxolimab in advanced cancers. Produced via immunoSEQ multiplex PCR; TCRdb's table is partial and in-frame only. The sample holds about 46,000 clones, 82% seen once. The material sequenced was CD4+ or CD8+ T cells sorted from blood, taken in a trial of the OX40 agonist ivuxolimab. Receptors originate from an adult with an advanced solid tumor such as melanoma, head and neck, liver or kidney cancer. CDR3s include the opening cysteine and the closing phenylalanine or tryptophan. A D gene is named only where the DNA matches it firmly. A clone size is listed for some rows: how often the clone was seen (once, few, many), or a class if it is expanded.

>.|TRBJ2-3|.|16|TRBV18
CASSLQRRGGTDTQYF
TGTGCCAGCTCACTCCAAAGGAGAGGGGGCACAGATACGCAGTATTTT
>.|TRBJ1-2|.|14|TRBV7-9
CASGIKRTLNGYTF
TGTGCCAGCGGAATAAAAAGGACTCTGAATGGCTACACCTTC
>.|TRBJ1-6|TRBD1|16|TRBV13
CASSIPSRTGDSPLHF
TGTGCCAGCAGCATCCCTTCACGGACAGGGGATTCACCCCTCCACTTT
>.|TRBJ1-4|.|15|TRBV18
CASSPPTPGQRKLFF
TGTGCCAGCTCACCACCGACACCGGGCCAACGAAAACTGTTTTTT
>.|TRBJ2-2|.|19|TRBV7-6
CASSLVWAGAGMNTGELFF
TGTGCCAGCAGCTTAGTTTGGGCTGGTGCAGGGATGAACACCGGGGAGCTGTTTTTT
>.|TRBJ2-5|TRBD2|16|TRBV18
CASSPRVGGAPETQYF
TGTGCCAGCTCACCACGGGTCGGGGGGGCCCCAGAGACCCAGTACTTC
>.|TRBJ1-5|TRBD1|18|TRBV10-1
CASSESRTGLGEGQPQHF
TGCGCCAGCAGTGAGTCCCGGACAGGCCTGGGCGAAGGGCAGCCCCAGCATTTT
>.|TRBJ1-4|.|12|TRBV7-9
CASSLKNEKLFF
TGTGCCAGCAGCTTGAAAAATGAAAAACTGTTTTTT
>.|TRBJ1-6|.|17|TRBV5-1
CASSLARGSGLVSPLHF
TGCGCCAGCAGCTTGGCCCGGGGAAGTGGGTTAGTCTCACCCCTCCACTTT
>.|TRBJ1-2|.|17|TRBV7-2
CASSLNSGTLANYGYTF
TGTGCCAGCAGCTTAAATTCGGGGACATTGGCTAACTATGGCTACACCTTC
>.|TRBJ2-3|.|13|TRBV11-3
CASSASGTDTQYF
TGTGCCAGCAGCGCGAGCGGGACAGATACGCAGTATTTT
>.|TRBJ1-5|.|14|TRBV19
CASRRTVSNQPQHF
TGTGCCAGTAGACGGACTGTTAGCAATCAGCCCCAGCATTTT
>few|TRBJ2-7|.|17|TRBV5-1
CASSLRGGPLLSYEQYF
TGCGCCAGCAGCTTGAGAGGTGGACCACTACTCTCCTACGAGCAGTACTTC
>once|TRBJ2-3|.|14|TRBV7-6
CASSLVWGTDTQYF
TGTGCCAGCAGCTTAGTTTGGGGGACAGATACGCAGTATTTT
>few|TRBJ1-1|TRBD1|15|TRBV30
CAWSGRAGGYTEAFF
TGTGCCTGGAGTGGAAGGGCAGGGGGCTACACTGAAGCTTTCTTT
>.|TRBJ2-7|TRBD1|16|TRBV5-8
CASSIGRTGGVDEQYF
TGTGCCAGCAGCATTGGAAGGACAGGGGGTGTCGACGAGCAGTACTTC